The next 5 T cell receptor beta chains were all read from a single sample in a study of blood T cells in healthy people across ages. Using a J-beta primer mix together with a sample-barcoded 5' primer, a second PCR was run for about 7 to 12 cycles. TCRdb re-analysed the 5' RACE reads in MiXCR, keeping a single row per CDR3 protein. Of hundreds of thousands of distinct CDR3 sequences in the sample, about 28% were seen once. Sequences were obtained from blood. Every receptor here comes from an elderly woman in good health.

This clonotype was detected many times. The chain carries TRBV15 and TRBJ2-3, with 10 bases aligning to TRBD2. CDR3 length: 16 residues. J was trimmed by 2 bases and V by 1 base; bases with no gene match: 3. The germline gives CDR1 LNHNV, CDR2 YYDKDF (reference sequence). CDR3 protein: CATSRVAGGTTDTQYF. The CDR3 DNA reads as TGTGCCACCAGCAGAGTAGCGGGGGGAACCACAGATACGCAGTATTTT.

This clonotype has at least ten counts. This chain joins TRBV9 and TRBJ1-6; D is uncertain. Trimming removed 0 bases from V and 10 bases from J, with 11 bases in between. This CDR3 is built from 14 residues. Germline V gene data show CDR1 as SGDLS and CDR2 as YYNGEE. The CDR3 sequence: CASSVEEEGSPLHF. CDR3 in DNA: TGTGCCAGCAGCGTAGAAGAGGAAGGCTCACCCCTCCACTTT. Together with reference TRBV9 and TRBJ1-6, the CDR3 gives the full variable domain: DSGVTQTPKHLITATGQRVTLRCSPRSGDLSVYWYQQSLDQGLQFLIQYYNGEERAKGNILERFSAQQFPDLHSELNLSSLELGDSALYFCASSVEEEGSPLHFGNGTRLTVT.

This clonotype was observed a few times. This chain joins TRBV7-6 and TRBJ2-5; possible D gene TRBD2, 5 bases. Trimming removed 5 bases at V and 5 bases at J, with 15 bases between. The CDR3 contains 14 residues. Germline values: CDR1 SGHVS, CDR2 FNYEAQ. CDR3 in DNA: TGTGCCAGCAGCCTAGAGGGCTATCTGGAGACCCAGTACTTC. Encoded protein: CASSLEGYLETQYF. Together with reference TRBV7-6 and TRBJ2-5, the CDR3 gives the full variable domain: GAGVSQSPRYKVTKRGQDVALRCDPISGHVSLYWYRQALGQGPEFLTYFNYEAQQDKSGLPNDRFSAERPEGSISTLTIQRTEQRDSAMYRCASSLEGYLETQYFGPGTRLLVL.

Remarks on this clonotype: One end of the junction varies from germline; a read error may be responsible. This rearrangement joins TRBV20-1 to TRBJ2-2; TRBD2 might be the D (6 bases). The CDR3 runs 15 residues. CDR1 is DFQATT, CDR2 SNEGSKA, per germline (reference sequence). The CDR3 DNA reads TGCAGTGCTAGGGTCCCCGGGGTGCTCACCGGGGGGCTGTTTTTT. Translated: CSARVPGVLTGGLFF.

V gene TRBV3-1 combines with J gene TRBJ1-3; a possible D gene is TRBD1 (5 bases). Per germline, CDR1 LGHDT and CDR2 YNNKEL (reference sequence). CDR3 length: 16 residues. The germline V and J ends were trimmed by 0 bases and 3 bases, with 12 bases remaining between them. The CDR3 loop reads CASSQDLGLGGNTIYF. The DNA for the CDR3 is TGTGCCAGCAGCCAAGATTTGGGGCTTGGTGGAAACACCATATATTTT.